A selection of T cell receptor beta chains follows, all from one sample in a study of blood T cell repertoires in COVID-19. Libraries were prepared by immunoSEQ multiplex PCR; TCRdb keeps only in-frame clonotypes and omits some of them. The repertoire holds roughly 260,000 clones, about nine tenths seen once, with approximately 1.3% in the top ten. Sequenced input: PBMCs or T cells enriched from blood (not recorded which). The receptors derive from a human donor in a cohort exposed to, infected with or recovered from COVID-19 (not recorded which). The donor label of this sample is uncertain. Each CDR3 is given with its conserved first and last residue. Each record gives: V gene, CDR3 length, D gene, J gene, clone size, CDR3 protein, CDR3 DNA. A D gene is named only where the DNA matches it firmly. Clone size is shown for a subset of rows, as once, few, many or a class of expanded clone.

TRBV7-9,16,TRBD1,TRBJ2-5,NA,CASTLGGQGREETQYF,TGTGCCAGCACCTTGGGAGGACAGGGCAGGGAGGAGACCCAGTACTTC
TRBV6-5,14,TRBD1,TRBJ1-2,NA,CASSRGQAGYGYTF,TGTGCCAGCAGTCGCGGACAGGCCGGTTATGGCTACACCTTC
TRBV7-2,14,TRBD2,TRBJ2-7,NA,CASPFSGGPYEQYF,TGTGCCAGCCCCTTCTCGGGGGGGCCCTACGAGCAGTACTTC
TRBV27,15,TRBD1,TRBJ1-6,NA,CASSPRTGPNSPLHF,TGTGCCAGCAGTCCCCGGACAGGGCCTAATTCACCCCTCCACTTT
TRBV4-1,16,TRBD1,TRBJ1-3,NA,CASSQGAGGSGNTIYF,TGCGCCAGCAGCCAAGGCGCAGGGGGCTCTGGAAACACCATATATTTT
TRBV19,14,NA,TRBJ1-1,NA,CASSIGGLTVEAFF,TGTGCCAGTAGTATAGGTGGGCTTACGGTTGAAGCTTTCTTT
TRBV19,13,TRBD1,TRBJ1-6,NA,CASHPGQLQPLHF,TGTGCCAGTCATCCGGGACAGTTGCAACCCCTCCACTTT
TRBV7-9,15,NA,TRBJ1-2,NA,CASSRKGGGPYGYTF,TGTGCCAGCAGCCGCAAGGGTGGAGGGCCCTATGGCTACACCTTC
TRBV19,12,NA,TRBJ2-3,NA,CASSGSPDTQYF,TGTGCCAGCTCGGGGTCGCCAGATACGCAGTATTTT
TRBV6-4,14,NA,TRBJ2-5,NA,CASSEQGGQETQYF,TGTGCCAGCAGTGAGCAGGGAGGCCAGGAGACCCAGTACTTC
TRBV7-6,12,NA,TRBJ2-7,NA,CASGGRSYEQYF,TGTGCCAGCGGGGGGAGGTCCTACGAGCAGTACTTC
TRBV7-9,16,TRBD2,TRBJ2-5,NA,CASSSPASGAEETQYF,TGTGCCAGCAGCTCGCCGGCTAGCGGGGCGGAGGAGACCCAGTACTTC
TRBV9,15,NA,TRBJ2-7,NA,CASSVPDSRSYEQYF,TGTGCCAGCAGCGTACCGGACAGCCGTTCCTACGAGCAGTACTTC
TRBV2,14,NA,TRBJ2-5,NA,CASSEGYRGETQYF,TGTGCCAGCAGTGAAGGTTATAGGGGAGAGACCCAGTACTTC
TRBV7-9,13,NA,TRBJ1-2,NA,CASSLATNYGYTF,TGTGCCAGCAGCTTGGCCACTAACTATGGCTACACCTTC
TRBV5-4,15,TRBD1,TRBJ1-4,NA,CASSAGQGTNEKLFF,TGTGCCAGCAGCGCGGGACAGGGTACTAATGAAAAACTGTTTTTT
TRBV7-9,17,TRBD1,TRBJ2-5,NA,CASSLEQATGIWETQYF,TGTGCCAGCAGCTTAGAACAGGCGACAGGGATTTGGGAGACCCAGTACTTC
TRBV9,15,NA,TRBJ1-3,NA,CASSVTGGTGNTIYF,TGTGCCAGCAGCGTAACGGGGGGCACTGGAAACACCATATATTTT
TRBV29-1,12,TRBD1,TRBJ1-1,few,CSVWDRATEAFF,TGCAGCGTTTGGGACAGGGCCACTGAAGCTTTCTTT
TRBV5-1,13,TRBD1,TRBJ1-1,few,CACSDRGRTEAFF,TGCGCCTGCAGCGACAGGGGGCGAACTGAAGCTTTCTTT
TRBV29-1,13,TRBD2,TRBJ2-7,NA,CSFTGGGSYEQYF,TGCAGCTTCACCGGCGGGGGATCCTACGAGCAGTACTTC
TRBV25-1,15,NA,TRBJ2-2,NA,CASSETRSNTGELFF,TGTGCCAGCAGTGAAACACGTTCGAACACCGGGGAGCTGTTTTTT
TRBV7-6,15,TRBD1,TRBJ2-5,NA,CASSLETGGRETQYF,TGTGCCAGCAGCTTAGAGACAGGGGGGAGAGAGACCCAGTACTTC
TRBV6-9,14,TRBD2,TRBJ2-1,NA,CASSFGTRDNEQFF,TGTGCCAGCAGTTTCGGGACTAGAGACAATGAGCAGTTCTTC
TRBV25-1,14,NA,TRBJ1-1,NA,CASSEATGNTEAFF,TGTGCCAGCAGTGAAGCGACAGGGAACACTGAAGCTTTCTTT
TRBV7-6,12,NA,TRBJ2-7,NA,CASSLNSYEQYF,TGTGCCAGCAGCTTAAATAGCTACGAGCAGTACTTC
TRBV11-3,14,TRBD1,TRBJ1-3,few,CASSSWDSGNTIYF,TGTGCCAGCAGCTCTTGGGACAGTGGAAACACCATATATTTT
TRBV27,18,NA,TRBJ1-1,few,CASSFEPNTYGGDTEAFF,TGTGCCAGCAGTTTTGAACCGAATACCTACGGGGGTGACACTGAAGCTTTCTTT
TRBV25-1,15,NA,TRBJ2-4,NA,CASAVSGAPKNIQYF,TGTGCCAGCGCCGTATCGGGTGCCCCCAAAAACATTCAGTACTTC
TRBV12-5,14,TRBD2,TRBJ2-5,NA,CASGLVPGGETQYF,TGTGCTAGTGGTTTGGTACCCGGGGGGGAGACCCAGTACTTC
TRBV4-1,17,NA,TRBJ1-4,NA,CASSQGPPVVGRGKLFF,TGCGCCAGCAGCCAAGGCCCCCCGGTCGTTGGAAGAGGAAAACTGTTTTTT
TRBV6-1,15,NA,TRBJ2-5,NA,CASSESGGVEETQYF,TGTGCCAGCAGTGAATCCGGCGGGGTGGAGGAGACCCAGTACTTC
TRBV19,14,TRBD1,TRBJ1-1,NA,CASSIKGADTEAFF,TGTGCCAGTAGTATAAAGGGGGCGGACACTGAAGCTTTCTTT
TRBV11-2,13,NA,TRBJ1-1,NA,CASSPNRDTEAFF,TGTGCCAGCAGCCCAAACAGGGACACTGAAGCTTTCTTT
TRBV9,15,TRBD2,TRBJ2-7,few,CASSVAAGAAYEQYF,TGTGCCAGCAGCGTAGCAGCGGGGGCGGCCTACGAGCAGTACTTC
TRBV9,13,NA,TRBJ1-2,once,CASSASRVGGYTF,TGTGCCAGCAGCGCATCCAGGGTGGGAGGCTACACCTTC
TRBV7-3,13,NA,TRBJ1-1,NA,CASSPNDGRKAFF,TGTGCCAGCAGCCCAAACGACGGGAGAAAAGCTTTCTTT
TRBV7-9,14,NA,TRBJ1-6,NA,CASSIQGTESPLHF,TGTGCCAGCAGCATACAGGGTACGGAATCACCCCTCCACTTT
TRBV7-9,12,NA,TRBJ2-7,once,CASSPGFYEQYF,TGTGCCAGCAGCCCAGGGTTCTACGAGCAGTACTTC
TRBV28,15,NA,TRBJ1-5,NA,CASSRGGASNQPQHF,TGTGCCAGCAGTCGCGGGGGGGCTAGCAATCAGCCCCAGCATTTT
TRBV29-1,16,TRBD1,TRBJ2-1,NA,CSVVSATGQVYNEQFF,TGCAGCGTTGTCTCGGCCACGGGACAGGTCTACAATGAGCAGTTCTTC
TRBV7-3,13,NA,TRBJ1-2,NA,CASGNGVNYGYTF,TGTGCCAGCGGAAATGGAGTTAACTATGGCTACACCTTC
TRBV18,15,TRBD1,TRBJ2-7,once,CASSPGGQGLREQYF,TGTGCCAGCTCACCAGGGGGACAGGGTCTCCGTGAGCAGTACTTC
TRBV4-2,14,NA,TRBJ2-7,once,CASSQVSGRNEQYF,TGTGCCAGCAGCCAAGTTTCGGGTCGCAACGAGCAGTACTTC
TRBV3-1/TRBV3-2,18,NA,TRBJ1-4,few,CASSQTPLDSETNEKLFF,TGTGCCAGCAGCCAAACACCCCTAGATTCAGAAACTAATGAAAAACTGTTTTTT
TRBV6-5,14,TRBD2,TRBJ2-3,NA,CASKRGSSTDTQYF,TGTGCCAGCAAGCGGGGGTCTAGCACAGATACGCAGTATTTT
TRBV5-1,15,TRBD2,TRBJ2-7,NA,CASSLEPSGGYEQYF,TGCGCCAGCAGCTTGGAGCCTAGCGGGGGCTACGAGCAGTACTTC
TRBV6-2/TRBV6-3,14,TRBD2,TRBJ2-1,NA,CASSYSGGRGEQFF,TGTGCCAGCAGTTACTCGGGGGGGAGGGGTGAGCAGTTCTTC
TRBV27,13,TRBD1,TRBJ1-1,NA,CASSPGQGGEAFF,TGTGCCAGCAGTCCTGGACAGGGGGGGGAAGCTTTCTTT
TRBV5-4,15,NA,TRBJ2-3,NA,CASSFFPSGPDTQYF,TGTGCCAGCAGCTTCTTCCCCTCAGGGCCAGATACGCAGTATTTT
TRBV6-2/TRBV6-3,15,NA,TRBJ2-6,NA,CASSLQGSGANVLTF,TGTGCCAGCAGCTTACAGGGTTCCGGGGCCAACGTCCTGACTTTC